A single sample is the source of the 15 T cell receptor beta chains below, sequenced in a study of siplizumab effects on memory and regulatory T cells. The cells of the mixed lymphocyte reaction underwent a roughly six-day coculture at 37°C. Which antigens these TCRs recognize remains unknown. TCRdb keeps only in-frame clones here, not all; method: immunoSEQ multiplex PCR. The table lists 10,000 or so clones, roughly 50% of them singletons, with under 25% in the top ten. Sequenced input: CFSE-low (dividing) CD4+ T cells sorted from an allogeneic mixed lymphocyte reaction. These receptors came from a human donor in good health; the cells came from an allogeneic mixed lymphocyte reaction.

This clone showed up just a few times. The chain links TRBV18 to TRBJ1-2; 10 bases match TRBD1. The ends lost 2 bases at V and 3 bases at J; junction bases unmatched: 3. Germline CDR1 KGHSH, CDR2 LQKENI. The CDR3 consists of 15 residues. The CDR3 region has the DNA TGTGCCAGCTCACCAAAGGGGACAGGGGACTATGGCTACACCTTC. Translating gives CASSPKGTGDYGYTF.

This clone was recorded once. One end of the junction varies from germline; a read error may be responsible. V gene TRBV18 combines with J gene TRBJ2-7, with TRBD1 matching 10 bases. The CDR3 runs to 14 residues. Germline V gene data show CDR1 as KGHSH and CDR2 as LQKENI. The CDR3 loop is CAGSPGTGVDEQYF. The CDR3 nucleotides are TGTGCCGGCTCTCCCGGGACAGGGGTGGACGAGCAGTACTTC.

The CDR3 DNA reads TGTGCCTGGAGTGTAAGGAGAAACTCACCCCTCCACTTT. This codes for CAWSVRRNSPLHF. This chain joins TRBV30 and TRBJ1-6; D call uncertain. This CDR3 has 13 residues. V lost 0 bases to trimming and J lost 10 bases, with 10 bases between them. CDR1 and CDR2 (germline): GTSNPN, SVGIG (reference sequence).

The genes are TRBV2 and TRBJ2-5; 10 positions match TRBD1. Germline CDR1 SNHLY, CDR2 FYNNEI. The ends lost 4 bases at V and 7 bases at J; junction bases unmatched: 6. The CDR3 totals 14 residues. Written as DNA, the CDR3 is TGTGCCAGCAGTGGACAGGGGGCGCCCGGGACCCAGTACTTC. Its protein is CASSGQGAPGTQYF. Supplemented by reference TRBV2 and TRBJ2-5, the full variable domain reads EPEVTQTPSHQVTQMGQEVILRCVPISNHLYFYWYRQILGQKVEFLVSFYNNEISEKSEIFDDQFSVERPDGSNFTLKIRSTKLEDSAMYFCASSGQGAPGTQYFGPGTRLLVL.

This clone is judged medium-sized (0.01 to 0.1%). The chain joins TRBV19 to TRBJ2-2; D unresolved. The germline gives CDR1 LNHDA, CDR2 SQIVND (reference sequence). There are 14 residues in the CDR3. Trimming removed 3 bases at V and 4 bases at J, with 9 bases between. This CDR3 is CASSISRTTGELFF. DNA for the CDR3: TGTGCCAGTAGTATCAGCAGAACCACCGGGGAGCTGTTTTTT.

This clone showed up just a few times. V and J are TRBV7-8 and TRBJ2-7; TRBD2 might be the D (6 bases). Trimming cost V 5 bases and J 2 bases, with 16 bases left between them. There are 15 residues in the CDR3. The germline gives CDR1 SGHVS, CDR2 FQNEAQ. The CDR3, as DNA: TGTGCCAGCAGCCCGATGACTAGACCTCCCTACGAGCAGTACTTC. Protein: CASSPMTRPPYEQYF.

This chain uses TRBV9 with TRBJ2-5; the D gene is possibly TRBD1 (6 bases). V was trimmed by 0 bases and J by 4 bases, leaving 10 bases between them. This CDR3 is 14 amino acids long. CDR1 and CDR2 from the germline V gene are SGDLS and YYNGEE. The CDR3 sequence: CASSVGWGRETQYF. DNA for the CDR3: TGTGCCAGCAGCGTAGGGTGGGGGCGAGAGACCCAGTACTTC.

The rearrangement joins TRBV4-1 to TRBJ2-7; 11 bases match TRBD2. Germline-derived CDR1 and CDR2 are MGHRA and YSYEKL. The CDR3 has 15 amino acids. With V trimmed by 1 base and J by 4 bases, 3 bases remained unmatched. The CDR3 DNA reads as TGCGCCAGCAGCCAAGTGGGGACTAGCGGATACGAGCAGTACTTC. It is translated as CASSQVGTSGYEQYF.

This clone has more than one count but fewer than ten. The chain joins TRBV5-4 to TRBJ2-1; 11 bases match TRBD1. The CDR3 length is 19 residues. Germline values: CDR1 SGHNT, CDR2 YYREEE (reference sequence). The V segment lost 1 base and the J segment 6 bases; nucleotides outside the gene matches: 15. CDR3 amino acids: CASSLSFGTGGSRGNEQFF. The CDR3 nucleotides are TGTGCCAGCAGCTTGTCCTTTGGGACAGGGGGAAGTCGGGGCAATGAGCAGTTCTTC.

The J gene is TRBJ1-2, the V gene TRBV27; 7 bases are a match to TRBD1. Unmatched junction bases numbered 24, after V lost 8 bases and J lost 6 bases. The CDR3 is made up of 18 amino acids. Looked up from germline, CDR1 is MNHEY and CDR2 is SMNVEV (reference sequence). The CDR3 DNA reads as TGTGCCAGCTTATTAGTAGACAGGGAATCCCTCCGGGAGGATGGCTACACCTTC. Translated: CASLLVDRESLREDGYTF.

This clone has more than one count but fewer than ten. This chain uses TRBV5-1 with TRBJ2-3, with D hard to call. The CDR3 contains 14 residues. Looked up from germline, CDR1 is SGHRS and CDR2 is YFSETQ. The V and J ends lost 2 bases and 5 bases respectively, with 12 bases between them. The CDR3 DNA sequence: TGCGCCAGCAGCTTCGGTAGGGCTGAAGATACGCAGTATTTT. Translated, it gives CASSFGRAEDTQYF.

The rearrangement joins TRBV29-1 to TRBJ2-3; D possibly corresponds to TRBD1 (6 bases). V lost 6 bases, J lost 0 bases, and 10 bases lay in between. CDR3 length: 13 amino acids. From germline, CDR1 is SQVTM and CDR2 ANQGSEA. The CDR3 is CSVDSQSTDTQYF. The DNA of the CDR3 is TGCAGCGTGGACAGCCAGAGCACAGATACGCAGTATTTT.

This clone qualifies as medium-sized. This sequence joins TRBV30 and TRBJ2-7; TRBD2 aligns across 7 bases. The germline gives CDR1 GTSNPN, CDR2 SVGIG (reference sequence). Unmatched junction bases numbered 15, after V lost 4 bases and J lost 6 bases. The CDR3 has 15 amino acids. CDR3 amino acids: CAWTAQLGGLSEQYF. As DNA, the CDR3 is TGTGCCTGGACGGCCCAGCTGGGGGGGTTGTCCGAGCAGTACTTC. Full variable domain (rest looked up from reference TRBV30 and TRBJ2-7): SQTIHQWPATLVQPVGSPLSLECTVEGTSNPNLYWYRQAAGRGLQLLFYSVGIGQISSEVPQNLSASRPQDRQFILSSKKLLLSDSGFYLCAWTAQLGGLSEQYFGPGTRLTVT.

The rearrangement links TRBV27 to TRBJ1-2; TRBD1 is a possible D gene (6 bases). The CDR3 is 14 amino acids. V lost 6 bases to trimming and J lost 7 bases, with 18 bases between them. Germline CDR1 reads MNHEY; CDR2 reads SMNVEV (reference sequence). The CDR3 protein is CASRSPGGAGGYTF. The CDR3 bases are TGTGCCAGCAGGTCCCCGGGGGGCGCGGGTGGCTACACCTTC.

This clone was observed a handful of times. V and J are TRBV23-1 and TRBJ2-7; 8 bases agree with TRBD1. TRBV23-1 is designated an ORF whose function remains uncertain. Trimming cost V 7 bases and J 5 bases; bases outside gene matches: 10. The CDR3 loop spans 14 amino acids. This CDR3 reads CASTKRTGKNEQYF. The DNA for the CDR3 is TGCGCCAGCACGAAAAGGACAGGGAAAAACGAGCAGTACTTC.